This is a list of T cell receptor beta chains from one sample in a study of blood T cells in healthy people across ages. TCRdb re-called the 5' RACE reads with MiXCR, one entry per CDR3 protein. Among about 670,000 distinct CDR3 sequences, less than 45% were seen once, and the ten largest hold about 32%. The sample taken for sequencing was blood. Receptors were obtained from a man older than 75 in good health. Each CDR3 is given without its conserved first and last residue.

V: TRBV6-1; length: 13; CDR3: ASSRVAGSTDTQY
V: TRBV6-1; length: 13; CDR3: ASSRSTQNTGELF
V: TRBV29-1; length: 11; CDR3: SVVGGSYNEQF
V: TRBV24-1; length: 12; CDR3: ATSVGTGGETQY
V: TRBV27; length: 14; CDR3: ASSLRGRTNTDTQY
V: TRBV7-2; length: 13; CDR3: ASSLEGGFGETQY
V: TRBV7-2; length: 11; CDR3: ASSLDRNTEAF
V: TRBV27; length: 13; CDR3: ATSMTRDRKETQY
V: TRBV20-1; length: 12; CDR3: SASRRDILYGQY
V: TRBV4-2; length: 14; CDR3: ASSPGPSGRAYEQY
V: TRBV5-1; length: 13; CDR3: ASSLQTKGDYGYT
V: TRBV5-5; length: 15; CDR3: ASSLGRRGGSNTEAF
V: TRBV3-1; length: 12; CDR3: TSSSTGPQETQY
V: TRBV6-2/TRBV6-3; length: 10; CDR3: ASSAGSYEQY
V: TRBV6-1; length: 15; CDR3: ASSPLFSGQGNSPLH
V: TRBV7-2; length: 15; CDR3: ASSLVVVTGSTDTQY
V: TRBV6-2/TRBV6-3; length: 14; CDR3: AIPDFRRCSVDTQY
V: TRBV12-3/TRBV12-4; length: 13; CDR3: ASSLQRTSTDTQY
V: TRBV29-1; length: 12; CDR3: SVEMQGAFGEQY
V: TRBV7-2; length: 12; CDR3: ASSLGGLHEKLF
V: TRBV7-6; length: 12; CDR3: ASSLELGRNEQY
V: TRBV6-2/TRBV6-3; length: 11; CDR3: ASSVGRAYEQY
V: TRBV20-1; length: 12; CDR3: SARKRTSTDTQY